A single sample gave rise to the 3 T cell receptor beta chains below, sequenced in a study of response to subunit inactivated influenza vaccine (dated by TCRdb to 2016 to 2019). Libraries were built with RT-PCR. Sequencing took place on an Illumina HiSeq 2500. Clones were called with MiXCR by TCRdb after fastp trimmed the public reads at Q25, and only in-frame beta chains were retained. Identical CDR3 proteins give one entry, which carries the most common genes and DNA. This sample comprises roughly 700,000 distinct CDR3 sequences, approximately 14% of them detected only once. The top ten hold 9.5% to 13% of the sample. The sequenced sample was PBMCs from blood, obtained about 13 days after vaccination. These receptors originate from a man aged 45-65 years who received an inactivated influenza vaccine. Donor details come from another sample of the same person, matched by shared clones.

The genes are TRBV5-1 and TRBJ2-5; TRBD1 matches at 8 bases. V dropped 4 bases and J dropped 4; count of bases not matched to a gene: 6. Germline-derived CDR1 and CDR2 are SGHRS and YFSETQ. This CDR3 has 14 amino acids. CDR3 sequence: CASSQDRVVETQYF. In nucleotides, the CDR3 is TGCGCCAGCAGCCAGGACAGGGTTGTAGAGACCCAGTACTTC.

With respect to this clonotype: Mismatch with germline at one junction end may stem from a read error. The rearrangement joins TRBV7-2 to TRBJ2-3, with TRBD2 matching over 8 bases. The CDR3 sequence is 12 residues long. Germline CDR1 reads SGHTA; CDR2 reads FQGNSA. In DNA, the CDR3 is TGTGCCAGCAGCTTAGTAGCGGGGTTGAGGAATTTT. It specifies CASSLVAGLRNF.

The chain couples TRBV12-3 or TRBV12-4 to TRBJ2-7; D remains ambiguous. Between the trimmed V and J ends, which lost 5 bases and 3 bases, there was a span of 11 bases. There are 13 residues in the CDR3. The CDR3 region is CASSPARRYEQYF. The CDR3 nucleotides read TGTGCCAGCAGTCCCGCCCGGCGCTACGAGCAGTACTTC.